These 3 T cell receptor beta chains originate from one sample sequenced in a study of cytomegalovirus exposure and HLA in healthy donors. This PCR relied on a set of 60 Vbeta primers and 13 Jbeta primers. Repertoires were generated with immunoSEQ multiplex PCR, while TCRdb's copy carries only in-frame clones and drops some. Among about 59,000 clones, over 70% were seen once, and the ten largest hold approximately 3.6%. The sequencing sample was made of PBMCs. The source of these receptors is a woman aged 40 to 50 in good health and CMV-seronegative.

The V call is TRBV5-1, the J call TRBJ2-7; 9 nucleotides align to TRBD2. CDR3 length: 16 residues. The V gene's germline CDR1 is SGHRS and CDR2 YFSETQ. Trimming removed 0 bases from V and 4 bases from J; junction bases left unmatched: 8. CDR3 residues: CASSLDSGRAAYEQYF. CDR3 DNA sequence: TGCGCCAGCAGCTTGGATAGCGGGAGAGCTGCGTACGAGCAGTACTTC.

The rearrangement uses TRBV5-1 and TRBJ2-3, with 8 nucleotides matching TRBD1. The trim removed 0 bases at V and 5 bases at J, leaving 5 bases unmatched. There are 15 residues in the CDR3. Germline lookup yields CDR1 SGHRS and CDR2 YFSETQ. CDR3 in DNA: TGCGCCAGCAGCTTGGCAGGGGGCTACGGAGATACGCAGTATTTT. This sequence encodes CASSLAGGYGDTQYF.

This rearrangement joins TRBV15 to TRBJ2-1; D possibly corresponds to TRBD1 (5 bases). The germline V and J ends were trimmed by 3 bases and 6 bases, with 9 bases remaining between them. The length of the CDR3 is 13 residues. Germline-derived CDR1 and CDR2 are LNHNV and YYDKDF (reference sequence). Here the CDR3 reads CATSRGRVNEQFF. Here the CDR3 DNA reads TGTGCCACCAGCAGGGGCAGGGTCAATGAGCAGTTCTTC.